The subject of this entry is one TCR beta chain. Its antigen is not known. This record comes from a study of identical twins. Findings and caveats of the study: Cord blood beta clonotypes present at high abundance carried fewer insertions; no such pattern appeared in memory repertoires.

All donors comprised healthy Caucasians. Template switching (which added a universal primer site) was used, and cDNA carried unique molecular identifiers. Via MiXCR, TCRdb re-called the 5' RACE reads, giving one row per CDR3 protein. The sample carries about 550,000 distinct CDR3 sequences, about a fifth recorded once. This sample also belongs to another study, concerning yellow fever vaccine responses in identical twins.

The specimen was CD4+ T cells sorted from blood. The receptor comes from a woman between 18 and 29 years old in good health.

CDR3 amino acids: CASSTSGGTYQETQYF. Here the CDR3 DNA reads TGTGCCAGCAGCACTAGCGGGGGCACGTACCAAGAGACCCAGTACTTC. The chain is built from TRBV5-5 and TRBJ2-5, with 11 bases identical to TRBD2. Trimming at V came to 4 bases and at J to 0 bases, leaving 5 bases not matched to a gene. The CDR3 covers 16 residues. The V gene's germline CDR1 is SGHKS and CDR2 YYEKEE (reference sequence).